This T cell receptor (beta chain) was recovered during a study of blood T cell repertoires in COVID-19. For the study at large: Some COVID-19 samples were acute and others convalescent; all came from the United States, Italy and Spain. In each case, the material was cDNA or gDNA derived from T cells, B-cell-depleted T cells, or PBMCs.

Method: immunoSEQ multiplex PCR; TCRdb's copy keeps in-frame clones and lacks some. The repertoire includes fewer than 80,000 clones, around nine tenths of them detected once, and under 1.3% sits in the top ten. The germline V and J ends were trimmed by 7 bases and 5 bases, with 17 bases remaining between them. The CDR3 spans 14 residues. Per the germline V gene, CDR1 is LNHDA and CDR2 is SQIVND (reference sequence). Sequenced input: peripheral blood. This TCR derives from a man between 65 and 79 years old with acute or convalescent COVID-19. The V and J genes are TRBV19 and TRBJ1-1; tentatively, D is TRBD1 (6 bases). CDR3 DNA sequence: TGTGCCAGTAATTCAGGGGTCATACTAACTGAAGCTTTCTTT. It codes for CASNSGVILTEAFF.